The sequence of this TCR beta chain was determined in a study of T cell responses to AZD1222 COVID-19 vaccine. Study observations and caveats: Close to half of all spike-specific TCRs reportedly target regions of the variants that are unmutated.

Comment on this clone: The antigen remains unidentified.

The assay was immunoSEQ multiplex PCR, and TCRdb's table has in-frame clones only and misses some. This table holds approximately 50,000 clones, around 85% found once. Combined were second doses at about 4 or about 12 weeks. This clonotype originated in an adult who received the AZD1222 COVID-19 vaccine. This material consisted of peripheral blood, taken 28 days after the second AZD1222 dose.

CDR3 protein: CASSPTGGGGYTF. In DNA form, the CDR3 reads TGTGCCAGCAGCCCTACAGGGGGAGGTGGCTACACCTTC. This chain uses TRBV11-2 with TRBJ1-2, with 8 bases matching TRBD1. CDR3 length: 13 amino acids. CDR1 is SGHAT and CDR2 is FQNNGV in the germline V gene. Trimming cost V 5 bases and J 7 bases; bases outside gene matches: 6.